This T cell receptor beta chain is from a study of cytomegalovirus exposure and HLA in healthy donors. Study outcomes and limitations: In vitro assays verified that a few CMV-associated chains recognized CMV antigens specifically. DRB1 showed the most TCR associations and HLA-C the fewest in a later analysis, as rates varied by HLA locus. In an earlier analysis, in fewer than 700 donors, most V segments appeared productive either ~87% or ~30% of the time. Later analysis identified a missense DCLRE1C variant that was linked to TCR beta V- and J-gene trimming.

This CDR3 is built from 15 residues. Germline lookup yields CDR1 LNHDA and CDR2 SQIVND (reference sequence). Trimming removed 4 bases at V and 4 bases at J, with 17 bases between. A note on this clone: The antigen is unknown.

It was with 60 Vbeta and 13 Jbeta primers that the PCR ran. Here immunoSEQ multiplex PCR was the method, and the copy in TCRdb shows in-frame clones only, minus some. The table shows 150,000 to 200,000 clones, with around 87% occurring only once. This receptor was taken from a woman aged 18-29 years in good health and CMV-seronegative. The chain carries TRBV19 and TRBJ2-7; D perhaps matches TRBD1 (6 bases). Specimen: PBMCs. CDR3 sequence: CASSTRDTKGYEQYF. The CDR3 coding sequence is TGTGCCAGTAGTACCCGGGACACGAAGGGATACGAGCAGTACTTC.